Shown below are 10 T cell receptor beta chains from a single sample sequenced in a study of T cells expressing NK-cell markers. TCRdb re-called the 5' RACE reads and catalogs CDR3 proteins one per entry, DNA excluded. The table counts about 460,000 distinct CDR3 sequences; about 1.5% lies in the top ten. Sequenced: blood T cells: a sorted CD56 or NKG2C T cell subset, CD4+ or CD8+ T cells, or bulk PBMC T cells (not recorded which). The receptors here all came from a woman between 45 and 65 years old in good health.

The V call is TRBV20-1, the J call TRBJ2-3. This CDR3 has 12 residues. Germline lookup yields CDR1 DFQATT and CDR2 SNEGSKA (reference sequence). This CDR3 is CSLERGPDTQYF.

The chain employs TRBV20-1 and TRBJ2-4; TCRdb's D call, TRBD1, is unchecked because there is no DNA. Germline loops: CDR1 DFQATT, CDR2 SNEGSKA (reference sequence). The CDR3 extends over 13 amino acids. CDR3 loop: CSADRDRGNIQYF.

The chain carries TRBV3-1 and TRBJ2-3; TCRdb picks TRBD2, but there is no DNA to check that call. This CDR3 is built from 16 residues. Germline CDR1 reads LGHDT; CDR2 reads YNNKEL (reference sequence). CDR3 residues: CASSPLASGSSDTQYF.

This sequence joins TRBV29-1 and TRBJ2-7; TCRdb reports TRBD2, a call that lacks DNA to check it against. Germline V CDR1 and CDR2: SQVTM, ANQGSEA. This CDR3 has 13 residues. This CDR3 is CSALTGSVDEQYF.

The CDR3 sequence is CASSSWTSGREQFF. V gene TRBV12-3 or TRBV12-4 combines with J gene TRBJ2-1; TCRdb calls TRBD2, which cannot be checked without DNA. The CDR3 consists of 14 residues.

The chain joins TRBV28 to TRBJ2-1; the TCRdb call, TRBD1, lacks DNA for checking. Germline V CDR1 and CDR2: MDHEN, SYDVKM. The CDR3 has 12 amino acids. CDR3 residues: CASEERDNEQFF.

V is TRBV6-4 and J is TRBJ1-2; TCRdb returns TRBD1, unconfirmable since there is no DNA. The germline V gene has CDR1 MRHNA and CDR2 SNTAGT. This CDR3 is built from 14 residues. The CDR3 loop is CASKSSRGQGGYTF.

This chain connects TRBV7-9 to TRBJ1-2; checking the TCRdb D call of TRBD1 is not possible without DNA. The germline V gene has CDR1 SEHNR and CDR2 FQNEAQ (reference sequence). The length of the CDR3 is 13 residues. CDR3 residues: CASTPGQLYGYTF.

This chain joins TRBV3-1 and TRBJ2-3. Germline-derived CDR1 and CDR2 are LGHDT and YNNKEL (reference sequence). The CDR3 contains 14 residues. CDR3 amino acids: CASSPFSSTDTQYF.

The chain couples TRBV7-9 to TRBJ2-5; TCRdb's D gene call, TRBD1, goes unchecked for lack of DNA. The CDR3 consists of 14 residues. Germline V gives CDR1 SEHNR, CDR2 FQNEAQ (reference sequence). CDR3 in amino acids: CASSFGGTQETQYF.